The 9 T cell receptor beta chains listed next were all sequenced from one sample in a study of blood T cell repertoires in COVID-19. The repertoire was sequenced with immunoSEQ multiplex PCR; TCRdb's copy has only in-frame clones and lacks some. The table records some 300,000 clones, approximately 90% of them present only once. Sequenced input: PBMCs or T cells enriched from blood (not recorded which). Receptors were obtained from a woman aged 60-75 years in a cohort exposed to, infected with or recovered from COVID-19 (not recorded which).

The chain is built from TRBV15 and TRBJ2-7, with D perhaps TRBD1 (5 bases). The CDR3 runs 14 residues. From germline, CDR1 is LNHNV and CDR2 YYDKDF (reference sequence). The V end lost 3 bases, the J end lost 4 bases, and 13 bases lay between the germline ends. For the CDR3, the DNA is TGTGCCACCAGCAGGCTGGGGAAGGGGTACGAGCAGTACTTC. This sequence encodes CATSRLGKGYEQYF.

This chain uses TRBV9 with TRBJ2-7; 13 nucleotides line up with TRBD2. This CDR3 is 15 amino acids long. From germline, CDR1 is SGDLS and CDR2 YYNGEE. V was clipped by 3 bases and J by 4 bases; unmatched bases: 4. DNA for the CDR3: TGTGCCAGCAGCGGGACTAGCGGGGGTATTTACGAGCAGTACTTC. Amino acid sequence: CASSGTSGGIYEQYF.

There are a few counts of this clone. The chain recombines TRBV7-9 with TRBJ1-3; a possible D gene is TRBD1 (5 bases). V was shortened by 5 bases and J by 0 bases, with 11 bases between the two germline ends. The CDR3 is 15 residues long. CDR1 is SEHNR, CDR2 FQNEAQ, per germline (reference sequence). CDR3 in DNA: TGTGCCAGCAGCCACGGGGGAATCTCTGGAAACACCATATATTTT. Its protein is CASSHGGISGNTIYF. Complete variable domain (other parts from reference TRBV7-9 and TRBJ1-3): DTGVSQNPRHKITKRGQNVTFRCDPISEHNRLYWYRQTLGQGPEFLTYFQNEAQLEKSRLLSDRFSAERPKGSFSTLEIQRTEQGDSAMYLCASSHGGISGNTIYFGEGSWLTVV.

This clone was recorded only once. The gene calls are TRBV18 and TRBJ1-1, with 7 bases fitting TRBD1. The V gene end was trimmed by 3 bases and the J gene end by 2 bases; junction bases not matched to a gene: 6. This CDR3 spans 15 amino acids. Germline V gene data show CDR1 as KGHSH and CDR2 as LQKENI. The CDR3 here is CASSPGDRTNTEAFF. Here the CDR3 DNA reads TGTGCCAGCTCACCGGGGGACAGAACTAACACTGAAGCTTTCTTT.

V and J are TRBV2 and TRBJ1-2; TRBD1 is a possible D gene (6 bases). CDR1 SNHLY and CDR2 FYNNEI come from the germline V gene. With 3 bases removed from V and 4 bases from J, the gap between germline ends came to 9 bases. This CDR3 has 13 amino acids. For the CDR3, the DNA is TGTGCCAGCAGTGAGTCCAGGGGCTATGGCTACACCTTC. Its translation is CASSESRGYGYTF.

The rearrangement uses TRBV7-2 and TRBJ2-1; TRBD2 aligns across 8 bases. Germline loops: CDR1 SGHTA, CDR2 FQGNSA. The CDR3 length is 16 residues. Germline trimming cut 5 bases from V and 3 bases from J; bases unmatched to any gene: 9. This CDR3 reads CASSLLTSVYYNEQFF. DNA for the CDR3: TGTGCCAGCAGCCTCCTGACTAGCGTGTACTACAATGAGCAGTTCTTC.

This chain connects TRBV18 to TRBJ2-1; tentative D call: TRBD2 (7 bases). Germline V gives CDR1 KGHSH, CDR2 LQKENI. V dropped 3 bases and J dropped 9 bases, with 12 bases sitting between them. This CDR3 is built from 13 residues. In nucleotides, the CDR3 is TGTGCCAGCTCACCCCAGGGGAGGGGTGAGCAGTTCTTC. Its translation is CASSPQGRGEQFF.

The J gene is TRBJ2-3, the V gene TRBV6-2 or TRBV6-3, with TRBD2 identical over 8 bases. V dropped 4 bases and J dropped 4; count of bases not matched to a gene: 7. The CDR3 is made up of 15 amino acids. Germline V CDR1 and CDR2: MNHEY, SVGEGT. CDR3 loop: CASSFGAGVADTQYF. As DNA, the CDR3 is TGTGCCAGCAGTTTTGGAGCGGGAGTCGCAGATACGCAGTATTTT.

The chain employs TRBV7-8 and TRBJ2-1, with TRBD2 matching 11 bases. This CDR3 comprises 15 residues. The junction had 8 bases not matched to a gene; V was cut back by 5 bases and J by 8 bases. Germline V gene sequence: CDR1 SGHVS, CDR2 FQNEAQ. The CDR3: CASSLGLAGIYEQFF. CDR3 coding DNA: TGTGCCAGCAGCCTAGGACTAGCGGGTATCTATGAGCAGTTCTTC.